Listed below are T cell receptor beta chains from one sample, sequenced in a study of blood T cell repertoires in COVID-19. Clones were read by immunoSEQ multiplex PCR, and TCRdb kept only the in-frame ones, dropping some. Of fewer than 650,000 clones listed, roughly nine tenths are singletons. Material: peripheral blood. Receptor source: a woman in her forties or fifties with COVID-19, enrolled during active disease. Each CDR3 is given with its conserved first and last residue. Each record gives: V gene, D gene, J gene, clone size, CDR3 protein, CDR3 DNA. A D gene is named only where the DNA matches it firmly. Expanded clones are given a class, and other clones once, few, many or no size at all.

V: TRBV19; D: .; J: TRBJ1-2; size: .; CDR3: CASSIGGGAAVGYTF; DNA: TGTGCCAGTAGTATCGGCGGGGGGGCGGCGGTTGGCTACACCTTC
V: TRBV4-1; D: .; J: TRBJ2-3; size: .; CDR3: CASKKRVSQEDTQYF; DNA: TGCGCCAGCAAGAAGCGGGTCTCTCAGGAGGATACGCAGTATTTT
V: TRBV24-1; D: TRBD2; J: TRBJ2-1; size: .; CDR3: CATSDPSGGHNEQFF; DNA: TGTGCCACCAGTGATCCGAGCGGGGGACACAATGAGCAGTTCTTC
V: TRBV6-5; D: .; J: TRBJ1-1; size: .; CDR3: CASMARYTEAFF; DNA: TGTGCCAGCATGGCCAGATACACTGAAGCTTTCTTT
V: TRBV28; D: TRBD1; J: TRBJ1-2; size: .; CDR3: CASSFRPGQGNYGYTF; DNA: TGTGCCAGCAGTTTCCGTCCAGGACAGGGGAACTATGGCTACACCTTC
V: TRBV5-1; D: .; J: TRBJ1-1; size: .; CDR3: CASSPSGDTEAFF; DNA: TGCGCCAGCAGCCCGTCGGGGGACACTGAAGCTTTCTTT
V: TRBV11-3; D: .; J: TRBJ2-7; size: .; CDR3: CASSLGGQDHEQYF; DNA: TGTGCCAGCAGCTTAGGGGGGCAGGACCACGAGCAGTACTTC
V: TRBV7-3; D: TRBD1; J: TRBJ2-6; size: few; CDR3: CASSDIRQGKKAGANVLTF; DNA: TGTGCCAGCAGCGACATTAGACAGGGTAAGAAGGCTGGGGCCAACGTCCTGACTTTC
V: TRBV18; D: .; J: TRBJ2-4; size: .; CDR3: CASSPEGNIQYF; DNA: TGTGCCAGCTCACCCGAGGGAAACATTCAGTACTTC
V: TRBV6-5; D: .; J: TRBJ1-2; size: .; CDR3: CASSSNPSRGDYGYTF; DNA: TGTGCCAGCAGTTCAAACCCTTCCCGGGGGGACTATGGCTACACCTTC
V: TRBV19; D: .; J: TRBJ1-4; size: .; CDR3: CASSQSRDNEKLFF; DNA: TGTGCCAGTAGCCAGTCCAGGGATAATGAAAAACTGTTTTTT
V: TRBV24-1; D: .; J: TRBJ2-1; size: .; CDR3: CATTQPGSNEQFF; DNA: TGTGCCACCACCCAACCAGGGTCGAATGAGCAGTTCTTC
V: TRBV10-3; D: TRBD1; J: TRBJ1-1; size: once; CDR3: CAISEKGGAYFSEAFF; DNA: TGTGCCATCAGTGAGAAAGGGGGCGCTTATTTTTCTGAAGCTTTCTTT
V: TRBV19; D: .; J: TRBJ1-3; size: .; CDR3: CASSSGRVGSGNTIYF; DNA: TGTGCCAGTAGTAGCGGCAGGGTGGGCTCTGGAAACACCATATATTTT
V: TRBV5-4; D: .; J: TRBJ2-3; size: .; CDR3: CASSSQGTDTQYF; DNA: TGTGCCAGCAGCTCGCAGGGTACAGATACGCAGTATTTT
V: TRBV7-2; D: TRBD1; J: TRBJ2-7; size: once; CDR3: CASSPGQILYEQYF; DNA: TGTGCCAGCAGCCCGGGACAGATACTCTACGAGCAGTACTTC